The 3 T cell receptor beta chains presented below share a single source sample, sequenced in a study of blood T cell repertoires in COVID-19. Assay used: immunoSEQ multiplex PCR; TCRdb lists only in-frame clones, some missing. The table has over 45,000 clones, roughly 78% seen once; the top ten hold roughly 8.7%. Specimen: peripheral blood. Receptors were obtained from an elderly woman with acute or convalescent COVID-19.

The chain links TRBV2 to TRBJ2-7, with 9 nucleotides matching TRBD2. Germline values: CDR1 SNHLY, CDR2 FYNNEI. The length of the CDR3 is 15 residues. The ends lost 6 bases at V and 5 bases at J; junction bases unmatched: 11. CDR3 nucleotides: TGTGCCAGCAGGGCTACGACTAGCGGCGGGGACGAGCAGTACTTC. Protein sequence: CASRATTSGGDEQYF.

This chain connects TRBV6-5 to TRBJ1-1; perhaps TRBD1 as D (5 bases). V dropped 8 bases and J dropped 1 base, with 17 bases sitting between them. The CDR3 is 15 amino acids. Germline V lookup: CDR1 MNHEY, CDR2 SVGAGI. The CDR3 DNA follows: TGTGCCAGCCGGAGGGACCCCCATGGGAACACTGAAGCTTTCTTT. Translating gives CASRRDPHGNTEAFF.

This chain connects TRBV2 to TRBJ1-2; 9 bases are shared with TRBD1. Germline V gene lookup returns CDR1 SNHLY and CDR2 FYNNEI. With 7 bases clipped from V and 5 bases from J, the junction kept 5 bases outside the gene matches. The CDR3 is made up of 13 amino acids. CDR3 in DNA: TGTGCCAGCATTCCGGGACAGGGTTATGGCTACACCTTC. It encodes CASIPGQGYGYTF. Full variable domain (remainder filled in from reference TRBV2 and TRBJ1-2): EPEVTQTPSHQVTQMGQEVILRCVPISNHLYFYWYRQILGQKVEFLVSFYNNEISEKSEIFDDQFSVERPDGSNFTLKIRSTKLEDSAMYFCASIPGQGYGYTFGSGTRLTVV.